This T cell receptor (beta chain) was obtained from a study of T-cell memory formation after mild COVID-19. Study information: Largely donor-specific sequence clusters came from a couple of donors. Overall study results and limits: CD4+ contracting clones were mainly CM and EM; CD8+ ones, EMRA.

CDR1 is DFQATT and CDR2 is SNEGSKA in the germline V gene (reference sequence). Trimming removed 0 bases at V and 4 bases at J, with 12 bases between. The CDR3 consists of 14 residues. This clonotype was seen many times. What it binds is not known. UMIs and sample barcodes were carried by the TCR alpha and TCR beta cDNA libraries that 5'RACE produced using constant-segment primers. TCRdb processed the 5' RACE reads anew with MiXCR; each CDR3 protein has one entry. The repertoire has around 30,000 distinct CDR3 sequences, approximately 12% of them found once; the top ten carry approximately 14%. The source of this sequence is an adult woman who had mild COVID-19 (a few samples of this study predate the infection). Cell type and time point are not known. The rearrangement links TRBV20-1 to TRBJ2-5; D might be TRBD2 (6 bases). Sample: PBMCs or a T cell subset sorted from them (not recorded which). In DNA, the CDR3 is TGCAGTGCTAGAGATGGGACTGGAAGAGAGACCCAGTACTTC. This sequence encodes CSARDGTGRETQYF.